In its sample, the clone carrying this T cell receptor beta chain was seen a few times. This entry comes from a study of early T cells in non-severe SARS-CoV-2 infection. Germline CDR1 is SGHTA and CDR2 is FQGNSA. This CDR3 comprises 15 residues. J was trimmed by 4 bases and V by 1 base; bases with no gene match: 4. Unique molecular identifier tags were affixed to discrete cDNA molecules. One entry per CDR3 protein, called by TCRdb with MiXCR from the 5' RACE reads. The sample gives tens of thousands of distinct CDR3 sequences, approximately 13% of which show up once; more than 3.5% is in the top ten.

V usage is TRBV7-2 and J usage is TRBJ2-7, with 10 bases matching TRBD2. The source is an adult who was a healthcare worker with PCR-confirmed SARS-CoV-2 infection or an uninfected control (not recorded which). The material sequenced was whole blood. The CDR3 protein is CASSLEASGGYEQYF. The CDR3 bases are TGTGCCAGCAGCTTAGAGGCTAGCGGGGGATACGAGCAGTACTTC.